Listed here are 9 T cell receptor beta chains from one sample, sequenced in a study of blood T cell repertoires in COVID-19 (dated by TCRdb to 2019 to 2021). Library prep was done by the immunoSEQ multiplex PCR assay. This immuneACCESS table, as held by TCRdb, lists in-frame sequences with V and J called but not all clones. Of the missing ones, under half trace to an unresolved V gene in checked studies; the others have no known cause. The table for this sample lists fewer than 400,000 clones; 85% of them were counted only once. Clones ranked in the top ten supply approximately 3.7% of the sample. The sample consisted of peripheral blood. These receptor sequences come from a woman between 18 and 29 years old with acute or convalescent COVID-19.

This clone was seen only once. V and J are TRBV10-3 and TRBJ2-1, with D perhaps matching TRBD2 (6 bases). Germline V CDR1 and CDR2: ENHRY, SYGVKD. CDR3 length equals 13 residues. V lost 8 bases, J lost 10 bases, and 18 bases lay in between. CDR3 nucleotide sequence: TGTGCCATCCGCGGGACGGCCTCATGGGAGCAGTTCTTC. Its translation is CAIRGTASWEQFF.

The chain carries TRBV6-4 and TRBJ2-1, with D perhaps TRBD1 (5 bases). Germline V lookup: CDR1 MRHNA, CDR2 SNTAGT. The CDR3 sequence is 11 residues long. Trimming took off 2 bases at V and 10 bases at J, with 6 bases between the two ends. CDR3 region: CASSDHREQFF. DNA of the CDR3: TGTGCCAGCAGTGACCACAGGGAGCAGTTCTTC.

The V call is TRBV5-3, the J call TRBJ2-7, with 7 bases matching TRBD2. TRBV5-3 is labeled an ORF, and its function is uncertain. CDR3 size: 15 residues. Trimming removed 0 bases from V and 0 bases from J; junction bases left unmatched: 3. CDR3 nucleotide sequence: TGTGCCAGAAGCTTGGTTAGCGGGTCCTCCTACGAGCAGTACTTC. Translated, it gives CARSLVSGSSYEQYF.

Ten or more counts support this clone. The chain recombines TRBV3-1 (or the pseudogene TRBV3-2) with TRBJ1-2; 10 nucleotides match TRBD1. Germline values: CDR1 LGHDT, CDR2 YNNKEL (reference sequence). The junction had 10 bases not matched to a gene; V was cut back by 4 bases and J by 8 bases. The CDR3 sequence is 15 residues long. The CDR3 reads CASSLLTGTGAGYTF. CDR3 bases: TGTGCCAGCAGCCTCCTAACCGGGACAGGGGCCGGCTACACCTTC.

With respect to this clone: A much bigger clone sits one base away, suggesting this may be a read error. The same CDR3 arises from other DNA sequences in this sample as well. This rearrangement joins TRBV5-6 to TRBJ1-1; no clear D gene. Trimming cost V 6 bases and J 0 bases, with 12 bases left between them. Germline CDR1 and CDR2: SGHDT and YYEEEE. There are 14 residues in the CDR3. The CDR3 is CASTREAMNTEAFF. As DNA, the CDR3 is TGTGCCAGCACTCGGGAAGCAATGAACACTGAAGCTTTCTTT.

The CDR3 loop is CASSLAPGDIYEQYF. DNA of the CDR3: TGCGCCAGCAGCTTGGCCCCAGGGGACATTTACGAGCAGTACTTC. The rearrangement uses TRBV5-1 and TRBJ2-7, with D perhaps matching TRBD1 (6 bases). This CDR3 spans 15 amino acids. The V and J ends lost 0 bases and 4 bases respectively, with 14 bases between them. Germline-derived CDR1 and CDR2 are SGHRS and YFSETQ.

This clone was counted a few times. The chain carries TRBV6-5 and TRBJ1-4, with TRBD1 as a possible D gene (5 bases). Germline CDR1 is MNHEY and CDR2 is SVGAGI. V lost 5 bases to trimming and J lost 7 bases, with 14 bases between them. The CDR3 contains 14 residues. The CDR3 region has the DNA TGTGCCAGCAGTAACGGGGGGTCTTTTGAAAAACTGTTTTTT. This gives the protein CASSNGGSFEKLFF.

This chain connects TRBV7-2 to TRBJ1-6; D unresolved. Germline CDR1 and CDR2: SGHTA and FQGNSA. V was trimmed by 0 bases and J by 2 bases, leaving 8 bases between them. The CDR3 extends over 16 amino acids. The CDR3 DNA reads as TGTGCCAGCAGCTTAGCGCCAGGCCCCTATAATTCACCCCTCCACTTT. Its protein is CASSLAPGPYNSPLHF. Drawing the rest from reference TRBV7-2 and TRBJ1-6, the complete variable domain is GAGVSQSPSNKVTEKGKDVELRCDPISGHTALYWYRQSLGQGLEFLIYFQGNSAPDKSGLPSDRFSAERTGGSVSTLTIQRTQQEDSAVYLCASSLAPGPYNSPLHFGNGTRLTVT.

The V call is TRBV19, the J call TRBJ2-5; 9 positions match TRBD2. The CDR3 is 16 amino acids. CDR1 and CDR2 from the germline V gene are LNHDA and SQIVND (reference sequence). The junction had 11 bases not matched to a gene; V was cut back by 5 bases and J by 4 bases. Written as DNA, the CDR3 is TGTGCCAGTAGTCCCTATTTAGCGGGAGTGGGAGAGACCCAGTACTTC. Translated: CASSPYLAGVGETQYF.